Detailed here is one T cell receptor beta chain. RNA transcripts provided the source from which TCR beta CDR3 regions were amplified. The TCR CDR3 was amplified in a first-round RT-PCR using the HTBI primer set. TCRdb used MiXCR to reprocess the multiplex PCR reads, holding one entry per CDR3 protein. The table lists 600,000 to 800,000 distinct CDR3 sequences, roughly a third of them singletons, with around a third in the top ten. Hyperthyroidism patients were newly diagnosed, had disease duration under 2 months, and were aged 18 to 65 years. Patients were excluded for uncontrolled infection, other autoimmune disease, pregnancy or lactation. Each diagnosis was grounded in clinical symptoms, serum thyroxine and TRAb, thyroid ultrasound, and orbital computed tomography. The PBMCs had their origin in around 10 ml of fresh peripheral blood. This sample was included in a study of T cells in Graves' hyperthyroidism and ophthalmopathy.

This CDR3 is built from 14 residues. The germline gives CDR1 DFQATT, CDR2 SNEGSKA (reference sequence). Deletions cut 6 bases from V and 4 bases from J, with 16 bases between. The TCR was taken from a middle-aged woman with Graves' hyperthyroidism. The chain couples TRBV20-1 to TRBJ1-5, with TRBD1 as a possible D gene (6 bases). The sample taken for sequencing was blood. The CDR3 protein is CSASTGTINQPQHF. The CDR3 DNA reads TGCAGTGCCTCAACCGGGACAATAAATCAGCCCCAGCATTTT.